The clone carrying this T cell receptor beta chain was seen at least ten times. The sample is drawn from a study of T cells after yellow fever vaccination. One entry per CDR3 protein, called by TCRdb with MiXCR from the 5' RACE reads. Seen here are about 240,000 distinct CDR3 sequences, less than 9% observed once, and the top ten hold roughly 0.9%. V was cut by 1 base and J by 6 bases, with 9 bases left in between. Germline assignment: CDR1 DFQATT and CDR2 SNEGSKA (reference sequence). This CDR3 region has 13 residues. This receptor was obtained from a man aged 25 to 45 who received the YFV17D yellow fever vaccine. The chain links TRBV20-1 to TRBJ2-2, with D unresolved. The source material was CD4+ T cells sorted from PBMCs, sampled 15 days after the yellow fever booster vaccination. The CDR3 region is CSARVRSPGELFF. CDR3 DNA: TGCAGTGCTAGAGTGAGGAGCCCCGGGGAGCTGTTTTTT.